This is a list of T cell receptor beta chains from one sample in a study of preoperative IRX-2 immunotherapy in early breast cancer. Using immunoSEQ multiplex PCR, the repertoire was profiled, and TCRdb retains in-frame clones only, with some absent. This sample has approximately 96,000 clones, with 70% to 90% found just once. The sequencing used tumor tissue, collected after IRX-2 immunotherapy. The source is a human donor with breast cancer. Both conserved end residues are part of each CDR3. D genes are given only for firm matches. Size tells how often a clone was seen (once, few, many) or the class of an expanded clone, and some rows leave it out.

J,V,size,length,D,CDR3,DNA
TRBJ2-1,TRBV6-8,-,15,TRBD2,CASSYFTSGYNEQFF,TGTGCCAGCAGTTACTTCACTAGCGGCTACAATGAGCAGTTCTTC
TRBJ1-4,TRBV19,-,13,-,CASSMMGGEKLFF,TGTGCCAGTAGTATGATGGGTGGTGAAAAACTGTTTTTT
TRBJ1-4,TRBV19,-,16,TRBD1,CASGGLETGYYEKLFF,TGTGCCAGCGGAGGTCTTGAGACAGGGTATTATGAAAAACTGTTTTTT
TRBJ2-6,TRBV5-1,once,15,-,CASSEGNSGANVLTF,TGCGCCAGCAGCGAGGGGAATTCTGGGGCCAACGTCCTGACTTTC
TRBJ1-4,TRBV30,-,12,-,CAWSQFNEKLFF,TGTGCCTGGAGTCAGTTTAATGAAAAACTGTTTTTT
TRBJ1-1,TRBV6-8,-,13,-,CASSYPGTSEAFF,TGTGCCAGCAGTTACCCCGGGACTTCTGAAGCTTTCTTT
TRBJ2-7,TRBV6-7,-,15,-,CASSYSVGSTYEQYF,TGTGCCAGCAGTTACTCAGTCGGCAGTACCTACGAGCAGTACTTC
TRBJ1-2,TRBV5-1,-,15,-,CASSLGGGKKDGYTF,TGCGCCAGCAGCTTGGGCGGGGGGAAGAAGGATGGCTACACCTTC
TRBJ1-5,TRBV12-5,-,14,-,CASESGVNNQPQHF,TGTGCTAGTGAGTCGGGGGTGAATAATCAGCCCCAGCATTTT
TRBJ2-7,TRBV5-1,once,15,-,CASSPDPEGYYEQYF,TGCGCCAGCAGCCCCGACCCAGAAGGTTACTACGAGCAGTACTTC
TRBJ1-1,TRBV28,-,13,-,CASTRGFVTEAFF,TGTGCCAGCACCCGGGGGTTCGTCACTGAAGCTTTCTTT
TRBJ1-2,TRBV28,-,14,-,CASSDLGLVYGYTF,TGTGCCAGCAGCGACCTAGGGCTGGTCTATGGCTACACCTTC
TRBJ1-1,TRBV11-3,few,15,TRBD1,CASSSPGQGYTEAFF,TGTGCCAGCAGCTCCCCCGGACAGGGGTACACTGAAGCTTTCTTT
TRBJ1-1,TRBV10-1,-,18,TRBD1,CASSEFRDSPISITEAFF,TGCGCCAGCAGTGAGTTCCGGGACAGCCCTATATCTATCACTGAAGCTTTCTTT
TRBJ2-1,TRBV2,-,13,-,CASREDGYNEQFF,TGTGCCAGCAGGGAGGACGGATACAATGAGCAGTTCTTC
TRBJ2-3,TRBV6-8,-,15,-,CASSYSHRARDTQYF,TGTGCCAGCAGTTACTCCCACAGGGCGCGAGATACGCAGTATTTT
TRBJ1-2,TRBV23-1,once,13,TRBD1,CASSLGTDYGYTF,TGCGCCAGCAGCTTGGGGACAGACTATGGCTACACCTTC
TRBJ2-7,TRBV7-7,-,16,TRBD1,CASSLGTGKVTYEQYF,TGTGCCAGCAGCTTGGGGACAGGGAAGGTAACCTACGAGCAGTACTTC
TRBJ1-1,TRBV28,-,12,TRBD1,CASSLRQGQAFF,TGTGCCAGCAGTTTAAGACAGGGCCAAGCTTTCTTT
TRBJ2-4,TRBV18,-,15,-,CASSPNTGSGYIQYF,TGTGCCAGCTCTCCAAACACAGGGAGCGGATACATTCAGTACTTC
TRBJ1-5,TRBV7-4,-,16,-,CASSLDLFYSNQPQHF,TGTGCTAGCAGCTTGGACCTCTTCTATAGCAATCAGCCCCAGCATTTT
TRBJ2-1,TRBV6-4,-,15,TRBD1,CASRERDRPRNEQFF,TGTGCCAGCAGAGAAAGGGACAGGCCGCGTAATGAGCAGTTCTTC
TRBJ2-1,TRBV7-6,-,14,TRBD2,CASCQTSGGREQFF,TGTGCCAGCTGCCAGACTAGCGGGGGCCGGGAGCAGTTCTTC
TRBJ2-3,TRBV6-8,-,22,TRBD2,CASSYPGSSGTSGGPSTDTQYF,TGTGCCAGCAGTTACCCGGGATCCTCCGGGACTAGCGGGGGACCTAGCACAGATACGCAGTATTTT
TRBJ2-7,TRBV15,-,14,TRBD2,CATRPTSGSHEQYF,TGTGCCACCAGACCGACTAGCGGGAGCCACGAGCAGTACTTC
TRBJ2-5,TRBV7-8,few,13,-,CASSPRGQETQYF,TGTGCCAGCAGCCCCCGGGGGCAAGAGACCCAGTACTTC
TRBJ2-2,TRBV7-4,-,18,-,CASSAPHRQLPLTGELFF,TGTGCCAGCAGCGCCCCCCATAGACAGCTACCTTTAACCGGGGAGCTGTTTTTT
TRBJ1-5,TRBV10-2,few,13,-,CASSSPGWQPQHF,TGCGCCAGCAGTTCTCCAGGGTGGCAGCCCCAGCATTTT
TRBJ1-2,TRBV5-1,-,15,TRBD1,CASSFEGGWEYGYTF,TGCGCCAGCAGCTTCGAAGGGGGCTGGGAGTATGGCTACACCTTC
TRBJ2-7,TRBV18,once,13,-,CASSYTDGYEQYF,TGTGCCAGCTCGTACACGGACGGTTACGAGCAGTACTTC
TRBJ2-2,TRBV10-2,few,16,TRBD2,CASSERVAGDTGELFF,TGCGCCAGCAGTGAGCGGGTAGCGGGGGACACCGGGGAGCTGTTTTTT
TRBJ2-2,TRBV28,once,15,TRBD1,CASTAGTGYTGELFF,TGTGCCAGCACCGCGGGGACAGGCTACACCGGGGAGCTGTTTTTT
TRBJ1-2,TRBV1,-,16,-,CASSQDQARSLYGYTF,TGCGCCAGCAGCCAAGATCAAGCCAGGTCACTATATGGCTACACCTTC
TRBJ1-1,TRBV28,-,15,TRBD1,CASSLLVDRAAEAFF,TGTGCCAGCAGTTTACTGGTCGACAGGGCCGCTGAAGCTTTCTTT
TRBJ1-5,TRBV30,few,14,-,CASQRQTANQPQHF,TGTGCCTCCCAGAGACAGACGGCGAATCAGCCCCAGCATTTT
TRBJ2-1,TRBV19,-,17,-,CASSVGGSAEGYNEQFF,TGTGCCAGTAGTGTAGGGGGCAGCGCGGAGGGTTACAATGAGCAGTTCTTC
TRBJ2-1,TRBV11-3,many,15,TRBD2,CASRFSGGSYNEQFF,TGTGCCAGCAGGTTTAGCGGGGGGTCCTACAATGAGCAGTTCTTC
TRBJ1-2,TRBV30,-,14,TRBD1,CAWSVRQGAYGYTF,TGTGCCTGGAGTGTAAGGCAGGGGGCGTATGGCTACACCTTC
TRBJ2-4,TRBV9,-,17,-,CASSLGLPNLAKNIQYF,TGTGCCAGCAGCTTAGGACTCCCGAACCTAGCCAAAAACATTCAGTACTTC
TRBJ1-5,TRBV11-3,-,17,-,CASSPEGVGVGNQPQHF,TGTGCCAGCAGCCCCGAGGGAGTGGGGGTAGGTAATCAGCCCCAGCATTTT
TRBJ1-2,TRBV5-1,once,16,TRBD1,CASSLGGTGNSYGYTF,TGCGCCAGCAGCTTGGGGGGGACAGGGAACTCATATGGCTACACCTTC
TRBJ2-5,TRBV1,-,15,-,CASSQEIAGAETQYF,TGCGCCAGCAGCCAAGAGATAGCGGGAGCAGAGACCCAGTACTTC
TRBJ2-6,TRBV25-1,-,16,-,CASSDKSISGANVLTF,TGTGCCAGCAGCGACAAGTCTATCTCTGGGGCCAACGTCCTGACTTTC
TRBJ2-2,TRBV5-1,few,16,-,CASSTSGRINTGELFF,TGCGCCAGCAGCACATCCGGACGGATAAACACCGGGGAGCTGTTTTTT
TRBJ1-6,TRBV9,-,15,-,CASRPESSYNSPLHF,TGTGCCAGCAGGCCCGAGAGCTCCTATAATTCACCCCTCCACTTT
TRBJ1-3,TRBV5-1,-,14,TRBD1,CASSSGQGGNTIYF,TGCGCCAGCAGCTCCGGACAGGGCGGAAACACCATATATTTT